These 28 T cell receptor beta chains were sequenced from one sample in a study of blood T cell repertoires in COVID-19. Assay: immunoSEQ multiplex PCR; the TCRdb copy retains only in-frame clones and omits some. There are some 200,000 clones in the sample; 86% occur only once, and 7% lies in the top ten. The specimen sequenced was peripheral blood. The receptors here all came from a woman older than 75 in a cohort sampled during active or convalescent COVID-19.

The V gene is TRBV4-3, the J gene TRBJ2-3; 14 positions match TRBD2. With V trimmed by 1 base and J by 0 bases, 3 bases remained unmatched. Per germline, CDR1 LGHNA and CDR2 YSLEER. CDR3 length equals 18 residues. The DNA for the CDR3 is TGCGCCAGCAGCCAAGGACTAGCGGGGGGGGTAAGCACAGATACGCAGTATTTT. Translation: CASSQGLAGGVSTDTQYF.

The chain recombines TRBV28 with TRBJ1-6; the D gene is possibly TRBD1 (6 bases). This CDR3 region has 17 residues. Germline V gene sequence: CDR1 MDHEN, CDR2 SYDVKM. V was trimmed by 6 bases and J by 0 bases, leaving 15 bases between them. CDR3 loop: CASSPRGAGSYNSPLHF. The CDR3 region has the DNA TGTGCCAGCAGCCCACGGGGGGCCGGCTCCTATAATTCACCCCTCCACTTT.

The genes are TRBV7-2 and TRBJ2-7; 7 bases fit TRBD1. This CDR3 contains 13 residues. Per germline, CDR1 SGHTA and CDR2 FQGNSA. V dropped 5 bases and J dropped 4; count of bases not matched to a gene: 5. Here the CDR3 reads CASSRTGLYEQYF. CDR3 nucleotide sequence: TGTGCCAGCAGCCGGACAGGTTTATACGAGCAGTACTTC.

The chain is built from TRBV4-3 and TRBJ2-1, with 7 nucleotides matching TRBD1. Trimming at V came to 3 bases and at J to 5 bases, leaving 10 bases not matched to a gene. From germline, CDR1 is LGHNA and CDR2 YSLEER. CDR3 length: 16 residues. CDR3 nucleotides: TGCGCCAGCAGCCAGAGGGCACAGGGGACCAACAATGAGCAGTTCTTC. This codes for CASSQRAQGTNNEQFF.

This clone has just one count. The V gene is TRBV10-3, the J gene TRBJ1-1; 8 nucleotides line up with TRBD1. The CDR3 is 13 amino acids. The V segment lost 10 bases and the J segment 4 bases; nucleotides outside the gene matches: 8. CDR1 and CDR2 from the germline V gene are ENHRY and SYGVKD. The CDR3 DNA reads as TGTGCCAGCAAACAGGGGGACGTCACTGAAGCTTTCTTT. Protein: CASKQGDVTEAFF.

The rearrangement joins TRBV7-2 to TRBJ1-1; 7 bases are a match to TRBD1. This CDR3 region has 14 residues. The V and J ends lost 5 bases and 1 base, in that order; junction bases with no gene match: 4. The germline gives CDR1 SGHTA, CDR2 FQGNSA. CDR3 DNA sequence: TGTGCCAGCAGCAGAGGGACAGCGAACACTGAAGCTTTCTTT. Its protein is CASSRGTANTEAFF.

The V gene is TRBV28, the J gene TRBJ2-7; D is possibly TRBD1 (5 bases). This CDR3 has 14 residues. V shed 6 bases and J shed 1 base, with 13 bases lying between them. The germline V gene has CDR1 MDHEN and CDR2 SYDVKM. The CDR3 coding sequence is TGTGCCAGCAGCTCCAGACAGACTTCCTACGAGCAGTACTTC. Translating gives CASSSRQTSYEQYF.

J is TRBJ1-1 and V is TRBV7-8, with 8 bases aligning to TRBD1. The CDR3 covers 13 residues. The V gene end was trimmed by 2 bases and the J gene end by 7 bases; junction bases not matched to a gene: 3. Looked up from germline, CDR1 is SGHVS and CDR2 is FQNEAQ. The CDR3 loop reads CASSLSGQGEAFF. The CDR3 DNA sequence: TGTGCCAGCAGCTTATCTGGACAGGGTGAAGCTTTCTTT.

The chain joins TRBV28 to TRBJ1-2, with D tentatively TRBD1 (5 bases). The CDR3 is made up of 12 amino acids. Trimming cost V 5 bases and J 6 bases, with 10 bases left between them. Germline V gene data show CDR1 as MDHEN and CDR2 as SYDVKM. CDR3 in DNA: TGTGCCAGCAGTCCTGTAGGGGATGGCTACACCTTC. Translated: CASSPVGDGYTF.

The chain is built from TRBV11-3 and TRBJ1-1, with 7 bases that match TRBD1. With 4 bases clipped from V and 0 bases from J, the junction kept 2 bases outside the gene matches. This CDR3 is built from 14 residues. The V gene's germline CDR1 is SGHNT and CDR2 YENEEA. The CDR3 sequence: CASSWGQMNTEAFF. The CDR3 nucleotides are TGTGCCAGCAGCTGGGGACAGATGAACACTGAAGCTTTCTTT.

The chain employs TRBV9 and TRBJ2-1; D perhaps matches TRBD2 (5 bases). Per germline, CDR1 SGDLS and CDR2 YYNGEE. This CDR3 region has 15 residues. The V and J ends lost 4 bases and 2 bases respectively, with 13 bases between them. CDR3 sequence reads: CASSPERYPYNEQFF. Here the CDR3 DNA reads TGTGCCAGCAGCCCTGAGCGGTACCCCTACAATGAGCAGTTCTTC. Complete variable domain (other parts from reference TRBV9 and TRBJ2-1): DSGVTQTPKHLITATGQRVTLRCSPRSGDLSVYWYQQSLDQGLQFLIQYYNGEERAKGNILERFSAQQFPDLHSELNLSSLELGDSALYFCASSPERYPYNEQFFGPGTRLTVL.

V and J are TRBV5-1 and TRBJ1-2; 11 bases fit TRBD1. The CDR3 sequence is 16 residues long. V trimming: 5 bases; J trimming: 8 bases; junction bases outside the gene matches: 14. The germline V gene encodes CDR1 SGHRS and CDR2 YFSETQ. The CDR3 region has the DNA TGCGCCAGCAGACCAGGGACAGGGGGACCGGTGGAAGGCTACACCTTC. Translating gives CASRPGTGGPVEGYTF.

The chain has TRBV18 and TRBJ1-1, with TRBD1 as a possible D gene (5 bases). The CDR3 has 18 amino acids. Per germline, CDR1 KGHSH and CDR2 LQKENI. V was cut by 2 bases and J by 1 base, with 20 bases left in between. The DNA of the CDR3 is TGTGCCAGCTCACCATTCAGTCAGGGCGGGCGGGGGAACACTGAAGCTTTCTTT. Its protein product is CASSPFSQGGRGNTEAFF.

The chain links TRBV28 to TRBJ2-1; 9 nucleotides line up with TRBD2. The CDR3 is 15 amino acids. V was pared by 3 bases and J by 7 bases, with 7 bases of the junction left unmatched. The germline V gene encodes CDR1 MDHEN and CDR2 SYDVKM. In nucleotides, the CDR3 is TGTGCCAGCAGTTTGCCGGGACTAGCATATAATGAGCAGTTCTTC. Protein sequence: CASSLPGLAYNEQFF.

This chain uses TRBV29-1 with TRBJ2-3, with 11 bases lining up with TRBD2. Trimming took 2 bases from V and 2 from J; bases not matched to a gene: 12. The length of the CDR3 is 18 residues. Germline CDR1 reads SQVTM; CDR2 reads ANQGSEA. DNA of the CDR3: TGCAGCGTTGAACCAACGTCGGGACTAGCGGAAATCACAGATACGCAGTATTTT. Its protein is CSVEPTSGLAEITDTQYF.

This clone appeared once. The J gene is TRBJ2-5, the V gene TRBV2; 11 nucleotides line up with TRBD2. Germline trimming cut 6 bases from V and 2 bases from J; bases unmatched to any gene: 8. Per the germline V gene, CDR1 is SNHLY and CDR2 is FYNNEI. The CDR3 is 16 residues long. CDR3 sequence (DNA): TGTGCCAGCAGCCCTACTAGCGGGGGCACTCAAGAGACCCAGTACTTC. Protein product: CASSPTSGGTQETQYF.

The CDR3 is CASSQGGQGARTQYF. CDR3 bases: TGTGCCAGCAGCCAAGGGGGACAGGGGGCGCGTACGCAGTATTTT. The chain is built from TRBV3-1 (or the pseudogene TRBV3-2) and TRBJ2-3; 12 bases fit TRBD1. CDR3 length: 15 residues. V lost 1 base, J lost 8 bases, and 4 bases stayed unmatched. Germline CDR1 reads LGHDT; CDR2 reads YNNKEL (reference sequence).

This clone was seen once. Here the CDR3 reads CASGEPGLAVYNEQFF. The CDR3 bases are TGTGCTAGTGGCGAACCGGGACTAGCGGTATACAATGAGCAGTTCTTC. V and J are TRBV12-5 and TRBJ2-1, with 11 bases fitting TRBD2. The CDR3 sequence is 16 residues long. V lost 6 bases, J lost 4 bases, and 8 bases stayed unmatched. From germline, CDR1 is LGHNT and CDR2 FRNRAP.

The chain has TRBV19 and TRBJ2-5; D not resolved. The V gene lost 5 bases and the J gene lost 2 bases, with 6 bases spanning the gap. Germline CDR1 is LNHDA and CDR2 is SQIVND (reference sequence). The CDR3 sequence is 12 residues long. CDR3 bases: TGTGCCAGTAGTGAGGCACAAGAGACCCAGTACTTC. It encodes CASSEAQETQYF. Full variable domain (missing parts from reference TRBV19 and TRBJ2-5): DGGITQSPKYLFRKEGQNVTLSCEQNLNHDAMYWYRQDPGQGLRLIYYSQIVNDFQKGDIAEGYSVSREKKESFPLTVTSAQKNPTAFYLCASSEAQETQYFGPGTRLLVL.

The CDR3 region is CASSATGTVPEQYF. The CDR3 coding sequence is TGTGCCAGCAGCGCAACCGGGACAGTCCCCGAGCAGTACTTC. The genes are TRBV9 and TRBJ2-7; 7 bases line up with TRBD1. The CDR3 length is 14 residues. Germline CDR1 is SGDLS and CDR2 is YYNGEE. Germline trimming cut 3 bases from V and 6 bases from J; bases unmatched to any gene: 9.

There are a few counts of this clone. This chain links TRBV28 with TRBJ1-4; weak D call: TRBD1 (5 bases). Per germline, CDR1 MDHEN and CDR2 SYDVKM. Between the trimmed V and J ends, which lost 8 bases and 8 bases, there was a span of 6 bases. The length of the CDR3 is 10 residues. CDR3 bases: TGTGCCAGCGGGGGGGAAAAACTGTTTTTT. Translated: CASGGEKLFF.

This clone occurred once. V and J are TRBV5-8 and TRBJ2-1; TRBD2 is a possible D gene (6 bases). Trimming removed 3 bases at V and 9 bases at J, with 13 bases between. The CDR3 sequence is 13 residues long. Looked up from germline, CDR1 is SGHTS and CDR2 is YDEGEE. CDR3: CASSSRAGGEQFF. CDR3 in DNA: TGTGCCAGCAGCTCCCGAGCCGGGGGTGAGCAGTTCTTC.

This clone was recorded only once. The rearrangement uses TRBV4-2 and TRBJ1-2, with D maybe TRBD1 (6 bases). Germline loops: CDR1 LGHNA, CDR2 YNFKEQ. Trimming took 1 base from V and 2 from J, leaving 8 bases between them. The CDR3 has 14 amino acids. The CDR3 is CASSQAQGNYGYTF. In DNA form, the CDR3 reads TGTGCCAGCAGCCAAGCTCAGGGGAACTATGGCTACACCTTC.

The gene calls are TRBV18 and TRBJ2-1, with 13 bases aligning to TRBD2. V shed 3 bases and J 9 bases; nucleotides not matched to a gene: 5. This CDR3 is 15 amino acids long. Germline loops: CDR1 KGHSH, CDR2 LQKENI. Here the CDR3 DNA reads TGTGCCAGCTCACCCGGACTAGCGGGAGTGGGTGAGCAGTTCTTC. Protein product: CASSPGLAGVGEQFF.

This clone was seen a few times. The J gene is TRBJ2-1, the V gene TRBV20-1; 8 bases match TRBD2. The CDR3 runs 11 residues. From germline, CDR1 is DFQATT and CDR2 SNEGSKA (reference sequence). V was clipped by 8 bases and J by 10 bases; unmatched bases: 7. CDR3 region: CSSAGVGEQFF. The CDR3 nucleotides read TGCAGTTCAGCGGGGGTCGGAGAGCAGTTCTTC.

V gene TRBV5-4 combines with J gene TRBJ1-4, with no clear D. The CDR3 covers 14 residues. Germline V lookup: CDR1 SGHNT, CDR2 YYREEE (reference sequence). Trimming shortened V by 4 bases and J by 4 bases, and 11 bases separated the two germline ends. The CDR3 spells CASSAREDNEKLFF. Written as DNA, the CDR3 is TGTGCCAGCAGCGCGAGGGAGGATAATGAAAAACTGTTTTTT.

The V call is TRBV13, the J call TRBJ1-1, with D tentatively TRBD1 (5 bases). This CDR3 comprises 15 residues. Trimming removed 4 bases from V and 0 bases from J, with 12 bases in between. Per germline, CDR1 PRHDT and CDR2 FYEKMQ (reference sequence). CDR3 amino acids: CASSSMTVMNTEAFF. The CDR3, as DNA: TGTGCCAGCAGCTCGATGACAGTAATGAACACTGAAGCTTTCTTT.

CDR3 amino acids: CASSPGRVFTDTQYF. The CDR3 coding sequence is TGTGCCAGCTCACCAGGCAGGGTTTTCACAGATACGCAGTATTTT. This chain links TRBV18 with TRBJ2-3; D is perhaps TRBD1 (5 bases). This CDR3 has 15 residues. Between the trimmed V and J ends, which lost 2 bases and 2 bases, there was a span of 11 bases. Germline CDR1 and CDR2: KGHSH and LQKENI.